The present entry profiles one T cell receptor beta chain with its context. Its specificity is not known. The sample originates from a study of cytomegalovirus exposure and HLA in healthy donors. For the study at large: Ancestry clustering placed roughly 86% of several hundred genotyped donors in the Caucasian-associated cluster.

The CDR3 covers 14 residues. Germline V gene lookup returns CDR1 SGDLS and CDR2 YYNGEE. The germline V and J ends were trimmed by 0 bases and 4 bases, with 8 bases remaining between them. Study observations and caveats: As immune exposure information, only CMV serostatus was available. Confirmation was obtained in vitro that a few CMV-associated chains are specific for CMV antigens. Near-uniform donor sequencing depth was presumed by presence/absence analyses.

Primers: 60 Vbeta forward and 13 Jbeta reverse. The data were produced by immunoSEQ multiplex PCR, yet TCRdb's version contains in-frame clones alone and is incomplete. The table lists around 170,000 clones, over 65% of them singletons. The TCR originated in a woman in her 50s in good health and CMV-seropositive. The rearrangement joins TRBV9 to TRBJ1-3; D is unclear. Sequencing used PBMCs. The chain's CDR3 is CASSVGSFGNTIYF. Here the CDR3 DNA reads TGTGCCAGCAGCGTAGGAAGCTTCGGAAACACCATATATTTT.